This T cell receptor beta chain originates from a study of blood T cell repertoires in COVID-19. At the level of the study: Samples taken during acute and convalescent COVID-19 were collected in the United States, Italy and Spain.

The method was immunoSEQ multiplex PCR; TCRdb's version includes in-frame clones alone and lacks a portion of them. Seen here are 200,000 to 300,000 clones, around 89% observed once, and the top ten hold 8% to 10%. The germline CDR1 and CDR2 sequences are SEHNR and FQNEAQ (reference sequence). The ends lost 5 bases at V and 6 bases at J; junction bases unmatched: 9. CDR3 size: 14 residues. The study drew participants aged about 18 to 89 years from fewer than 30 US areas. Cohorts were determined from participant-reported clinical history. Donors of Cohort 3 who recovered were those that had two negative PCRs, clearance, or symptom resolution.

The sequencing input was PBMCs or T cells enriched from blood (not recorded which). This sequence was found in a man aged 35 to 55 who had recovered from COVID-19. The chain employs TRBV7-9 and TRBJ1-1, with 7 bases fitting TRBD1. The DNA for the CDR3 is TGTGCCAGCAGCCGGACAGGCCAGAGGGCTGAAGCTTTCTTT. Translating it yields CASSRTGQRAEAFF.